This T cell receptor beta chain was recorded in a study of T cell changes during pregnancy in multiple sclerosis. TCRdb's table, derived via immunoSEQ multiplex PCR, lists solely in-frame clones and lacks some. The profile shows 65,000 to 75,000 clones, 92% of them singletons. This TCR came from a female donor in good health, enrolled as a control in a pregnancy study. Sequencing was performed on CD8+ T cells from peripheral blood mononuclear cells, taken in the third trimester of pregnancy.

The CDR3 nucleotides read TGTGCCAGCAGTGGAACCGGGACAGGGTTCAATGAGCAGTTCTTC. Translation: CASSGTGTGFNEQFF. The rearrangement joins TRBV7-9 to TRBJ2-1, with 9 bases that match TRBD1. Germline CDR1 is SEHNR and CDR2 is FQNEAQ (reference sequence). Trimming removed 6 bases from V and 6 bases from J; junction bases left unmatched: 9. The CDR3 consists of 15 residues.